This is a list of T cell receptor beta chains from one sample in a study of vaccination effects on CD4 cells after COVID-19. No antigen has been identified for these receptors. Sequenced by immunoSEQ multiplex PCR; TCRdb stores in-frame clones only, minus some. The sample shows about 72,000 clones, approximately 82% of them seen only once. The specimen comprised CD4+ T cells from PBMCs cultured with HCoV-229E spike peptides, sampled after COVID-19 vaccination. The source of these receptors is a human donor who received a COVID-19 vaccine. Both conserved end residues are part of each CDR3. Each record gives: V gene, clone size, J gene, D gene, CDR3 DNA, CDR3 protein. The D gene is left open where the match is weak. Clone size is stated in some rows and not others, as once, few, many or a class when expanded.

TRBV24-1	.	TRBJ2-1	TRBD1	TGTGCCACCAGTGATCCAAGGACAGGGCAGCACAATGAGCAGTTCTTC	CATSDPRTGQHNEQFF
TRBV7-9	few	TRBJ2-1	.	TGTGCCAGCAGCCCCGCCGTGCCCAGCGGCAATGAGCAGTTCTTC	CASSPAVPSGNEQFF
TRBV25-1	once	TRBJ1-1	TRBD1	TGTGCCAGCAGGGGACAGGGTTGGACTGAAGCTTTCTTT	CASRGQGWTEAFF
TRBV5-1	.	TRBJ1-4	.	TGCGCCAGCAGCTTGGATGCAACTAATGAAAAACTGTTTTTT	CASSLDATNEKLFF
TRBV7-9	.	TRBJ1-2	.	TGTGCCAGCAGCTTATCGGTCCAGTTTGGACCCGAAGGGGGCTACACCTTC	CASSLSVQFGPEGGYTF
TRBV12-5	once	TRBJ1-5	.	TGTGCTAGTGGTTTGTCTTATAGCAATCAGCCCCAGCATTTT	CASGLSYSNQPQHF
TRBV4-1	.	TRBJ1-2	.	TGCGCCAGCAGCCAAGGACCGGTCTATGGCTACACCTTC	CASSQGPVYGYTF
TRBV6-2/TRBV6-3	.	TRBJ1-6	TRBD1	TGTGCCAGCAGTTACCGGGACAGGGGGCCATCCTATAATTCACCCCTCCACTTT	CASSYRDRGPSYNSPLHF
TRBV6-4	once	TRBJ1-6	.	TGTGCCAGCAGTGACCAGGGCAGGGGAAATTCACCCCTCCACTTT	CASSDQGRGNSPLHF
TRBV5-8	few	TRBJ1-3	.	TGTGCCAGCAGCCCCTGGGTTACCTCTGGAAACACCATATATTTT	CASSPWVTSGNTIYF
TRBV18	.	TRBJ2-3	.	TGTGCCAGCTCATTAACAGGGCCAGATACGCAGTATTTT	CASSLTGPDTQYF
TRBV15	.	TRBJ1-5	.	TGTGCCACCAGCAGAGATGGAGGGGGCAATCAGCCCCAGCATTTT	CATSRDGGGNQPQHF
TRBV12-3/TRBV12-4	.	TRBJ2-1	TRBD1	TGTGCCAGCCTAGGGACAGTCAATGAGCAGTTCTTC	CASLGTVNEQFF
TRBV28	.	TRBJ1-5	.	TGTGCCACCCAGAAGGACCTTAGCAATCAGCCCCAGCATTTT	CATQKDLSNQPQHF
TRBV6-4	.	TRBJ1-3	.	TGTGCCAGGAATTTCGAGGAGGGGAGCTCTGGAAACACCATATATTTT	CARNFEEGSSGNTIYF
TRBV5-1	.	TRBJ1-1	TRBD1	TGCGCCAGCAGCTTTGGGACAGAGAGTGAAGCTTTCTTT	CASSFGTESEAFF